One sample yielded the 12 T cell receptor beta chains listed below, sequenced in a study of shared clonotypes between healthy human individuals. The data were produced by immunoSEQ multiplex PCR, yet TCRdb's version contains in-frame clones alone and is incomplete. The sample gives some 2.3 million clones, 85% to 95% of which show up once; roughly 0.36% is in the top ten. The material sequenced was naive CD4+ T cells from PBMCs. Stated subset: CD45RA+ positively selected. The receptors come from a man aged 18 to 35 in good health. Some clones in this sample may be carry-over from other donors' samples.

The chain couples TRBV28 to TRBJ1-5; no definite D call. Trimming removed 3 bases from V and 1 base from J, with 13 bases in between. This CDR3 is built from 16 residues. Germline-derived CDR1 and CDR2 are MDHEN and SYDVKM. This chain's CDR3 is CASSLSAPSSNQPQHF. The DNA for the CDR3 is TGTGCCAGCAGTTTGTCCGCACCCTCAAGCAATCAGCCCCAGCATTTT.

This rearrangement joins TRBV18 to TRBJ2-1; 9 bases map to TRBD2. This CDR3 has 16 amino acids. CDR1 KGHSH and CDR2 LQKENI come from the germline V gene. Trimming took 1 base from V and 4 from J; bases not matched to a gene: 5. CDR3 residues: CASSPLWREGYNEQFF. The CDR3 region has the DNA TGTGCCAGCTCACCACTATGGCGGGAGGGGTACAATGAGCAGTTCTTC.

The chain links TRBV27 to TRBJ1-4, with a weak D call TRBD1 (6 bases). Germline V gene lookup returns CDR1 MNHEY and CDR2 SMNVEV (reference sequence). CDR3 length: 16 residues. The germline V and J ends were trimmed by 3 bases and 8 bases, with 19 bases remaining between them. The CDR3 DNA sequence: TGTGCCAGCAGTTTGAAGGTAGTTGGGGGCTCCGAAAAACTGTTTTTT. Translating gives CASSLKVVGGSEKLFF.

This chain links TRBV6-1 with TRBJ2-1; 9 nucleotides line up with TRBD2. CDR3 length equals 15 residues. CDR1 is MNHNS, CDR2 SASEGT, per germline. Losses at the gene ends were 4 bases for V and 4 bases for J; bases not matched to a gene: 5. This CDR3 reads CASSGGLAAYNEQFF. Here the CDR3 DNA reads TGTGCCAGCAGTGGGGGACTAGCAGCTTACAATGAGCAGTTCTTC.

V and J are TRBV7-9 and TRBJ2-1; 11 bases fit TRBD2. The CDR3 runs 14 residues. J lost 3 bases, V lost 11 bases, and 6 bases had no gene match. Germline-derived CDR1 and CDR2 are SEHNR and FQNEAQ (reference sequence). The CDR3 coding sequence is TGTGCCTCCGCGGGACTAGCGGACTACAATGAGCAGTTCTTC. Encoded protein: CASAGLADYNEQFF. The full variable domain, with the rest looked up from reference TRBV7-9 and TRBJ2-1, is DTGVSQNPRHKITKRGQNVTFRCDPISEHNRLYWYRQTLGQGPEFLTYFQNEAQLEKSRLLSDRFSAERPKGSFSTLEIQRTEQGDSAMYLCASAGLADYNEQFFGPGTRLTVL.

The chain is built from TRBV19 and TRBJ2-4; unclear D gene. Trimming took off 4 bases at V and 1 base at J, with 14 bases between the two ends. CDR1 and CDR2 (germline): LNHDA, SQIVND (reference sequence). The CDR3 has 16 residues. The CDR3 DNA reads as TGTGCCAGTAGTACAAGGACCGGGCGGGCCAAAAACATTCAGTACTTC. Protein product: CASSTRTGRAKNIQYF.

The rearrangement links TRBV5-5 to TRBJ2-7; no definite D call. The germline CDR1 and CDR2 sequences are SGHKS and YYEKEE (reference sequence). Trimming cost V 3 bases and J 1 base, with 5 bases left between them. The CDR3 spans 12 residues. CDR3 bases: TGTGCCAGCAGCTCGCAGTCCTACGAGCAGTACTTC. Protein product: CASSSQSYEQYF.

With regard to this clone: Additional DNA sequences in this sample encode the identical CDR3. The chain employs TRBV5-1 and TRBJ2-5; D call uncertain. This CDR3 is 13 amino acids long. V was shortened by 1 base and J by 2 bases, with 6 bases between the two germline ends. Germline V gives CDR1 SGHRS, CDR2 YFSETQ. The CDR3: CASSLLGQETQYF. The CDR3 bases are TGCGCCAGCAGCTTGCTCGGTCAAGAGACCCAGTACTTC.

A remark on this clone: The identical CDR3 is also encoded by other nucleotide sequences in the sample. The V and J genes are TRBV18 and TRBJ2-7; 12 bases are shared with TRBD1. Germline lookup yields CDR1 KGHSH and CDR2 LQKENI. With 4 bases clipped from V and 7 bases from J, the junction kept 8 bases outside the gene matches. The CDR3 consists of 15 residues. CDR3 DNA: TGTGCCAGCTCACTCCCGGGACAGGGGGCTTATGAGCAGTACTTC. It translates to CASSLPGQGAYEQYF.

This sequence joins TRBV5-1 and TRBJ2-2, with D unclear. V lost 7 bases, J lost 3 bases, and 13 bases lay in between. This CDR3 contains 14 residues. CDR1 and CDR2 (germline): SGHRS, YFSETQ. For the CDR3, the DNA is TGCGCCAGCGCGCGTAGGACGGACACCGGGGAGCTGTTTTTT. Amino acids: CASARRTDTGELFF.

V usage is TRBV19 and J usage is TRBJ1-5, with 7 bases identical to TRBD1. The CDR3 length is 16 residues. V lost 4 bases, J lost 0 bases, and 6 bases stayed unmatched. From germline, CDR1 is LNHDA and CDR2 SQIVND (reference sequence). The CDR3 loop reads CASSTATGNSNQPQHF. As DNA, the CDR3 is TGTGCCAGTAGTACCGCGACAGGGAATAGCAATCAGCCCCAGCATTTT.

This clone has just one count. The V call is TRBV6-1, the J call TRBJ2-7; 8 bases fit TRBD1. The CDR3 extends over 15 amino acids. Looked up from germline, CDR1 is MNHNS and CDR2 is SASEGT. The V segment lost 7 bases and the J segment 1 base; nucleotides outside the gene matches: 9. CDR3 sequence reads: CASTKAQGGSYEQYF. CDR3 DNA: TGTGCCAGCACCAAAGCACAGGGGGGTTCCTACGAGCAGTACTTC.